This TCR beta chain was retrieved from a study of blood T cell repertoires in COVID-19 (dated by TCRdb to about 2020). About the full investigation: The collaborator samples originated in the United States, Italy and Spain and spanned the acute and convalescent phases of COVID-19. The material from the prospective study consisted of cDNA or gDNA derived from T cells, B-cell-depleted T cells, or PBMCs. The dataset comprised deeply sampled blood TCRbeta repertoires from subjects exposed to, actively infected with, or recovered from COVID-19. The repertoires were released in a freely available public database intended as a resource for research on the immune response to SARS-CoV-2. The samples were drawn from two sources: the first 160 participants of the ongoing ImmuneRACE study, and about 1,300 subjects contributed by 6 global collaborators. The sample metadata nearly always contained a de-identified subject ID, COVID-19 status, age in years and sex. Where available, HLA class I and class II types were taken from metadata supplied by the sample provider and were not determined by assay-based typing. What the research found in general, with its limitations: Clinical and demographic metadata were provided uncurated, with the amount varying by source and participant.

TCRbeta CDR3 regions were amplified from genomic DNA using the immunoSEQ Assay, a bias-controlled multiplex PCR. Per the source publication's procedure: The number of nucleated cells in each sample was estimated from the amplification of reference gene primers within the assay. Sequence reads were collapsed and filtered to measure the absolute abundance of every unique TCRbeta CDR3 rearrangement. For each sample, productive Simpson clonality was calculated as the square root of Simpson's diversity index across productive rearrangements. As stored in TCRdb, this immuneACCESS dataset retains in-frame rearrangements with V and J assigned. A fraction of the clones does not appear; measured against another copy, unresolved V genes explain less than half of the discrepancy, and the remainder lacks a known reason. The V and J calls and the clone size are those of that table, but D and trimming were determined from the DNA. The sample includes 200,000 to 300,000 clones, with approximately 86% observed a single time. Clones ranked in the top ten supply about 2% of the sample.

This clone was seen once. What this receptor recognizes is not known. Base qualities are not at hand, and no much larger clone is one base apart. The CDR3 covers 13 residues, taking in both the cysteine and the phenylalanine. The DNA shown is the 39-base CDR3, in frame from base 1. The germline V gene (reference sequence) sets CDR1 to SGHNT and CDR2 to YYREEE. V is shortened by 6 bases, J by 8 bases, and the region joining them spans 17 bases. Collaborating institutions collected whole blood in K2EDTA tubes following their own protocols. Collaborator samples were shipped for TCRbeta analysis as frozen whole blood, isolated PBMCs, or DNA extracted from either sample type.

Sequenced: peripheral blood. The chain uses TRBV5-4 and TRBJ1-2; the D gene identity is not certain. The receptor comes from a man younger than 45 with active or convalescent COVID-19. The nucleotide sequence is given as TGTGCCAGCACCTCCGGGTTGGCAATAGGCTACACCTTC. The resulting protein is CASTSGLAIGYTF. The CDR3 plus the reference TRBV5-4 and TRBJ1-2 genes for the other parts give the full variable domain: ETGVTQSPTHLIKTRGQQVTLRCSSQSGHNTVSWYQQALGQGPQFIFQYYREEENGRGNFPPRFSGLQFPNYSSELNVNALELDDSALYLCASTSGLAIGYTFGSGTRLTVV.